This T cell receptor (beta chain) was identified during a study of vaccination effects on CD4 cells after COVID-19. General study results and limits: Infection-derived and vaccine-derived clones contracted markedly late after vaccination.

Using viral peptide pools, the ViraFEST assay grew out antigen-specific CD4+ T cells prior to sequencing. Following culture for more than 9 days, CD4+ T cells were isolated. No vaccinee had earlier SARS-CoV-2 infection, and nucleocapsid antibodies were negative. Half the medium was swapped for IL-2 medium on days 3 and 7. Points on this clone: Its antigen is undetermined.

J was trimmed by 5 bases and V by 3 bases; bases with no gene match: 7. Germline lookup yields CDR1 WNHNN and CDR2 SYGVQD (reference sequence). The CDR3 is 15 amino acids. The protocol was immunoSEQ multiplex PCR, while the TCRdb copy is restricted to in-frame clones and leaves out a portion. The table shows just under 75,000 clones, with 65% to 75% occurring only once. The origin of this receptor is a human donor who received a COVID-19 vaccine. Source: CD4+ T cells from PBMCs cultured with HCoV-NL63 spike peptides, taken before COVID-19 vaccination. The chain couples TRBV10-1 to TRBJ2-5; 9 bases match TRBD2. CDR3 in DNA: TGCGCCAGCAGTGACGGCGGGGGGGCCGGGGAGACCCAGTACTTC. This codes for CASSDGGGAGETQYF.